This T cell receptor beta chain came from a study of lymphopenia after photon versus proton radiotherapy. Assay used: immunoSEQ multiplex PCR; TCRdb lists only in-frame clones, some missing. The repertoire holds approximately 35,000 clones, with 90% as singletons. In regard to this clone: The target antigen is unknown.

This CDR3 is 11 amino acids long. The germline CDR1 and CDR2 sequences are GTSNPN and SVGIG (reference sequence). Notes on the study in general: Larger post-nadir TCR diversity loss correlated inversely with survival in deceased patients.

The sequence derives from a woman in her forties or fifties with pancreatic cancer. This rearrangement joins TRBV30 to TRBJ1-2, with a weak D call TRBD1 (5 bases). The sample here was peripheral blood, taken from a patient treated with photon-based radiotherapy. The CDR3 sequence: CGCHGAGGYTF. CDR3 DNA sequence: TGTGGGTGTCATGGGGCAGGTGGCTACACCTTC.